This TCR beta chain derives from a study of T cell responses to AZD1222 COVID-19 vaccine. The wider study: Researchers grouped second doses given at about 4 or about 12 weeks into one pool.

Study observations and caveats: Among spike-specific TCRs, nearly half reportedly target unmutated variant regions. Repertoire samples came only from after the peak T cell response. The donors showed a predominance of white British ancestry and of females, with possible underestimation of clonal diversity.

With respect to this clone: The antigen remains undetermined.

Only in-frame clones appear in the TCRdb table, and some are missing; sequencing was by immunoSEQ multiplex PCR. Altogether 160,000 or so clones are present, about 89% being singletons, with the ten largest covering approximately 2%. The source was peripheral blood, collected on day 0 of AZD1222 vaccination. This receptor was taken from an adult in good health.

The CDR3 loop reads CASLAPTLPYEQYF. CDR3 in DNA: TGTGCCAGCCTTGCCCCTACTCTCCCCTACGAGCAGTACTTC. V is TRBV6-5 and J is TRBJ2-7; D gene uncertain. Germline-derived CDR1 and CDR2 are MNHEY and SVGAGI. The V end lost 8 bases, the J end lost 2 bases, and 16 bases lay between the germline ends. The CDR3 runs to 14 residues.